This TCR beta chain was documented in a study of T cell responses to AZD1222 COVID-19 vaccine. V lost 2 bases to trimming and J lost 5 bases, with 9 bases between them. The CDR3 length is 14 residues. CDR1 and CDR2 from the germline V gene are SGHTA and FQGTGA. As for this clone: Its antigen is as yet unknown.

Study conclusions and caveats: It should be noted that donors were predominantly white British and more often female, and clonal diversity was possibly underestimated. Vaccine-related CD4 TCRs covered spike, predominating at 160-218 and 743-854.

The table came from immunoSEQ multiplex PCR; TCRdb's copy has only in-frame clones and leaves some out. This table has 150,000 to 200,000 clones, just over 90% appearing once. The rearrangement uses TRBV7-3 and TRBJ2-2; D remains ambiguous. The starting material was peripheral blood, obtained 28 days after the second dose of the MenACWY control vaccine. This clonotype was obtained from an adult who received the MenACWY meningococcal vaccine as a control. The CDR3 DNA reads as TGTGCCAGCAGCTTAGGTCCGGAGACCGGGGAGCTGTTTTTT. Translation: CASSLGPETGELFF. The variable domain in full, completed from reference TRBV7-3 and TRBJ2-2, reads GAGVSQTPSNKVTEKGKYVELRCDPISGHTALYWYRQSLGQGPEFLIYFQGTGAADDSGLPNDRFFAVRPEGSVSTLKIQRTERGDSAVYLCASSLGPETGELFFGEGSRLTVL.